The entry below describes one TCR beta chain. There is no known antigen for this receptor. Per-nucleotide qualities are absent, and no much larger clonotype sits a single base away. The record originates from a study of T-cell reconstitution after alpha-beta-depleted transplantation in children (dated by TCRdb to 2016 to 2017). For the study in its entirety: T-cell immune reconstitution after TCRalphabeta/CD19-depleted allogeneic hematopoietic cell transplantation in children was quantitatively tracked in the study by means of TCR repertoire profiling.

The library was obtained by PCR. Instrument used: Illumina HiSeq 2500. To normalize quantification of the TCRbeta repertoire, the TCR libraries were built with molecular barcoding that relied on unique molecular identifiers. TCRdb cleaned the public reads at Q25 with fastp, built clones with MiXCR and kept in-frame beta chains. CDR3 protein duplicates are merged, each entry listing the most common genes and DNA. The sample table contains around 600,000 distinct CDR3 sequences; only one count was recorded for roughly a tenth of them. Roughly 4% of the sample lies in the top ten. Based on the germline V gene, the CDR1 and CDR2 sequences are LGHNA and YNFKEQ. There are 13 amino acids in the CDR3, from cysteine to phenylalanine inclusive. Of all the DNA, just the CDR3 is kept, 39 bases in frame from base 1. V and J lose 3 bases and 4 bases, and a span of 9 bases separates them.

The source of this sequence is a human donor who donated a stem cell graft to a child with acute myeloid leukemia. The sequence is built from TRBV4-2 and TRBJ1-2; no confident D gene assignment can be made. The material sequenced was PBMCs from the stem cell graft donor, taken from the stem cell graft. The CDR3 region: CASSQGSSYGYTF. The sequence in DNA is TGTGCCAGCAGCCAGGGATCGAGCTATGGCTACACCTTC.